These 6 T cell receptor beta chains were all obtained from the same sample, sequenced in a study of CD8+ T cells in alopecia areata (dated by TCRdb to the late 2010s). Library preparation employed the immunoSEQ multiplex PCR assay. For TCR sequencing, RNA was extracted from every sample and reverse transcribed into cDNA to serve as template. TCRdb stores this immuneACCESS table with in-frame sequences only. Part of the clones is absent; in the studies checked, under half of the shortfall reflects unresolved V genes, and no reason is known for the rest. The sample contains over 250,000 clones, roughly 60% of them found a single time. The ten largest clonotypes hold roughly 0.88% of the sample. In the paper's terms, the treatment or condition label means: oral pan-JAK inhibitor, 5-10 mg twice daily. Sequenced here: CD4+ T cells sorted from blood, sampled around week 52, from a patient treated with tofacitinib. The receptors derive from a human donor with alopecia areata.

The rearrangement links TRBV29-1 to TRBJ2-1, with D maybe TRBD1 (5 bases). The V gene's germline CDR1 is SQVTM and CDR2 ANQGSEA. Trimming stripped 7 bases from V and 12 bases from J, with 16 bases between. This CDR3 spans 11 amino acids. The CDR3 DNA reads as TGCAGCGGTGACAGTGTTTTTGGGCAGTTCTTC. Translating it yields CSGDSVFGQFF.

The chain couples TRBV30 to TRBJ2-1; D call uncertain. The CDR3 totals 13 residues. The germline V gene has CDR1 GTSNPN and CDR2 SVGIG (reference sequence). V gave up 2 bases and J gave up 3 bases, with 8 bases separating them. This CDR3 is CAWSHRLYNEQFF. CDR3 in DNA: TGTGCCTGGAGTCATCGACTCTACAATGAGCAGTTCTTC.

This clone has only a few counts. The gene calls are TRBV29-1 and TRBJ2-1, with D maybe TRBD2 (7 bases). CDR3 length: 16 amino acids. Per the germline V gene, CDR1 is SQVTM and CDR2 is ANQGSEA. The ends were cut back, 7 bases at V and 7 bases at J, with 26 bases in the middle. The chain's CDR3 is CSARGGLAGEINEQFF. CDR3 DNA: TGCAGCGCCCGCGGGGGCTTGGCGGGGGAAATTAATGAGCAGTTCTTC.

The sample holds a few counts of this clone. This sequence joins TRBV2 and TRBJ2-7; no definite D call. The CDR3 spans 12 residues. V was clipped by 3 bases and J by 2 bases, with 5 bases between them. Germline CDR1 SNHLY, CDR2 FYNNEI. The CDR3 region is CASSEGTYEQYF. In nucleotides, the CDR3 is TGTGCCAGCAGTGAGGGGACCTACGAGCAGTACTTC.

The V gene is TRBV30, the J gene TRBJ2-2; the match to TRBD2 covers 7 bases. CDR1 GTSNPN and CDR2 SVGIG come from the germline V gene (reference sequence). J lost 6 bases, V lost 0 bases, and 16 bases had no gene match. The CDR3 consists of 18 residues. CDR3 sequence (DNA): TGTGCCTGGAGTGTACCGAGAAGCGGGGCGATTTTAGCCGGGGAGCTGTTTTTT. Translating gives CAWSVPRSGAILAGELFF. Full variable domain (missing parts from reference TRBV30 and TRBJ2-2): SQTIHQWPATLVQPVGSPLSLECTVEGTSNPNLYWYRQAAGRGLQLLFYSVGIGQISSEVPQNLSASRPQDRQFILSSKKLLLSDSGFYLCAWSVPRSGAILAGELFFGEGSRLTVL.

This clone was observed a handful of times. V gene TRBV2 combines with J gene TRBJ1-5, with D uncertain. Germline V CDR1 and CDR2: SNHLY, FYNNEI. The CDR3 contains 14 residues. The V gene lost 3 bases and the J gene lost 9 bases, with 15 bases spanning the gap. CDR3 residues: CASSDTGSAGPQHF. CDR3 bases: TGTGCCAGCAGTGATACGGGGTCGGCGGGGCCCCAGCATTTT.